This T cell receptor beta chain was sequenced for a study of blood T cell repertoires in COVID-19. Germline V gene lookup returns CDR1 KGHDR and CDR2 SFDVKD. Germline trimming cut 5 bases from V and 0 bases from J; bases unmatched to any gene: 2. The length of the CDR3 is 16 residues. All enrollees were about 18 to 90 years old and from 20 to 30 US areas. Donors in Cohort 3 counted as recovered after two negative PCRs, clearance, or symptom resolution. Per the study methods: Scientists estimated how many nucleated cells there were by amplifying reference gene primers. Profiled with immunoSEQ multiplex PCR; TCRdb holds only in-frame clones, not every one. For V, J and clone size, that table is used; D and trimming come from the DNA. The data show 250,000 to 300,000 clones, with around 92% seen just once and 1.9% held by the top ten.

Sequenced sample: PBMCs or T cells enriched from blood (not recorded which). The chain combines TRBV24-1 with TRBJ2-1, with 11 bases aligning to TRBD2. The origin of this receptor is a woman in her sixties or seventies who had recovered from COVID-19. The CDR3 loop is CATSGTSGSSYNEQFF. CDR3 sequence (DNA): TGTGCCACCAGTGGTACTAGCGGGAGCTCCTACAATGAGCAGTTCTTC.